These 20 T cell receptor beta chains were sequenced from one sample in a study of T-cell memory formation after mild COVID-19. One entry per CDR3 protein results from TCRdb running MiXCR on the 5' RACE reads. The table has 250,000 to 350,000 distinct CDR3 sequences, around a sixth seen once. Specimen: PBMCs or a T cell subset sorted from them (not recorded which). All receptors come from a man younger than 35 who had mild COVID-19 (a few samples of this study predate the infection). Cell type and time point are not known.

This clonotype turned up a few times. The chain uses TRBV5-6 and TRBJ2-1; no firm D call. The CDR3 has 15 residues. Trimming removed 4 bases from V and 4 bases from J, with 15 bases in between. CDR1 SGHDT and CDR2 YYEEEE come from the germline V gene. The CDR3 DNA follows: TGTGCCAGCAGCACTGTGAGCGACGGATACAATGAGCAGTTCTTC. Its translation is CASSTVSDGYNEQFF.

This clonotype came up a few times. The CDR3 DNA reads TGTGCCACCAGCGAAAGGATAACCTGGGGCACCGGGGAGCTGTTTTTT. Protein: CATSERITWGTGELFF. The rearrangement links TRBV15 to TRBJ2-2, with D unresolved. Germline CDR1 is LNHNV and CDR2 is YYDKDF (reference sequence). The CDR3 runs 16 residues. Trimming stripped 5 bases from V and 4 bases from J, with 17 bases between. Together with reference TRBV15 and TRBJ2-2, the CDR3 gives the full variable domain: DAMVIQNPRYQVTQFGKPVTLSCSQTLNHNVMYWYQQKSSQAPKLLFHYYDKDFNNEADTPDNFQSRRPNTSFCFLDIRSPGLGDTAMYLCATSERITWGTGELFFGEGSRLTVL.

The chain is built from TRBV4-1 and TRBJ2-7; 9 nucleotides line up with TRBD1. CDR3 length: 15 amino acids. J gave up 2 bases and V 3 bases, and 5 bases lay outside the gene matches. Germline V gene sequence: CDR1 MGHRA, CDR2 YSYEKL. The CDR3 coding sequence is TGCGCCAGCAGCCAGGCCGGGACAGGGCCCTACGAGCAGTACGTC. Amino acids: CASSQAGTGPYEQYV.

This clonotype was found a few times. The gene calls are TRBV9 and TRBJ1-2, with 8 bases fitting TRBD1. With V trimmed by 4 bases and J by 3 bases, 8 bases remained unmatched. This CDR3 is built from 15 residues. Germline values: CDR1 SGDLS, CDR2 YYNGEE. CDR3: CASSSQGASYYGYTF. The CDR3 coding sequence is TGTGCCAGCAGCTCCCAGGGGGCAAGCTACTATGGCTACACCTTC.

J is TRBJ1-1 and V is TRBV6-5; D might be TRBD1 (6 bases). The CDR3 has 15 residues. V lost 0 bases, J lost 5 bases, and 13 bases lay in between. From germline, CDR1 is MNHEY and CDR2 SVGAGI. The CDR3 DNA reads TGTGCCAGCAGTTACTCAGGGCAGGGGAGGACTGAAGCTTTCTTT. Its translation: CASSYSGQGRTEAFF.

This CDR3 reads CASSSLDREETQYF. In nucleotides, the CDR3 is TGTGCCAGCAGTTCCTTGGACAGAGAAGAGACCCAGTACTTC. The chain couples TRBV6-2 or TRBV6-3 to TRBJ2-5, with D maybe TRBD1 (6 bases). Trimming removed 4 bases at V and 3 bases at J, with 12 bases between. The germline V gene encodes CDR1 MNHEY and CDR2 SVGEGT. The CDR3 covers 14 residues.

J is TRBJ2-1 and V is TRBV14; 8 positions agree with TRBD1. With 1 base clipped from V and 8 bases from J, the junction kept 4 bases outside the gene matches. Germline V lookup: CDR1 SGHDN, CDR2 FVKESK. This CDR3 comprises 14 residues. This chain's CDR3 is CASSQAGGGDEQFF. CDR3 bases: TGTGCCAGCAGCCAAGCAGGGGGCGGCGATGAGCAGTTCTTC.

This clonotype was picked up a small number of times. V usage is TRBV7-2 and J usage is TRBJ1-2, with a possible D match to TRBD1 (6 bases). This CDR3 has 15 residues. CDR1 is SGHTA, CDR2 FQGNSA, per germline. V was trimmed by 5 bases and J by 3 bases, leaving 16 bases between them. The CDR3 coding sequence is TGTGCCAGCAGCCCCCGCGGGGGGGCTGACTATGGCTACACCTTC. The encoded protein is CASSPRGGADYGYTF.

The V gene is TRBV7-2, the J gene TRBJ1-5, with D uncertain. This CDR3 spans 15 amino acids. The germline gives CDR1 SGHTA, CDR2 FQGNSA. V was clipped by 2 bases and J by 1 base, with 9 bases between them. DNA of the CDR3: TGTGCCAGCAGCTTAAGGCCCCGGAGCAATCAGCCCCAGCATTTT. It yields the protein CASSLRPRSNQPQHF.

The CDR3 loop is CASSYSIHREAFF. CDR3 DNA: TGTGCCAGCAGTTACTCGATCCATCGCGAAGCTTTCTTT. V usage is TRBV6-2 or TRBV6-3 and J usage is TRBJ1-1, with D uncertain. CDR3 length: 13 amino acids. V lost 0 bases to trimming and J lost 8 bases, with 10 bases between them. CDR1 MNHEY and CDR2 SVGEGT come from the germline V gene.

This clonotype was seen a few times. The rearrangement links TRBV4-3 to TRBJ1-2; no clear D. CDR3 length equals 16 residues. Germline values: CDR1 LGHNA, CDR2 YSLEER. V gave up 0 bases and J gave up 4 bases, with 15 bases separating them. The CDR3 protein is CASSQDGGEIGYGYTF. The CDR3 region has the DNA TGCGCCAGCAGCCAAGACGGTGGTGAGATCGGCTATGGCTACACCTTC.

In nucleotides, the CDR3 is TGTGCCATAAAGTTGGTGGTTGGGAACACTGAAGCTTTCTTT. Protein sequence: CAIKLVVGNTEAFF. The rearrangement uses TRBV7-2 and TRBJ1-1, with D uncertain. The CDR3 is 14 amino acids. From germline, CDR1 is SGHTA and CDR2 FQGNSA. V lost 10 bases, J lost 1 base, and 16 bases lay in between.

The chain uses TRBV5-5 and TRBJ1-3, with D unclear. This CDR3 spans 14 amino acids. The germline CDR1 and CDR2 sequences are SGHKS and YYEKEE (reference sequence). V was trimmed by 4 bases and J by 0 bases, leaving 8 bases between them. The CDR3 DNA follows: TGTGCCAGCAGCCTGTTGCTCTCTGGAAACACCATATATTTT. Residues: CASSLLLSGNTIYF. Using reference TRBV5-5 and TRBJ1-3 for the parts outside the CDR3, the full variable domain is DAGVTQSPTHLIKTRGQQVTLRCSPISGHKSVSWYQQVLGQGPQFIFQYYEKEERGRGNFPDRFSARQFPNYSSELNVNALLLGDSALYLCASSLLLSGNTIYFGEGSWLTVV.

This clonotype has ten or more counts. The genes are TRBV10-3 and TRBJ2-1; D is ambiguous. The V end was cut by 0 bases, the J end by 0 bases, with 3 bases between. From germline, CDR1 is ENHRY and CDR2 SYGVKD. This CDR3 is built from 14 residues. CDR3 DNA: TGTGCCATCAGTGAGTCAACCTCCTACAATGAGCAGTTCTTC. It encodes CAISESTSYNEQFF.

This chain connects TRBV20-1 to TRBJ2-7, with D possibly called TRBD1 or TRBD2 (5 bases each). Germline values: CDR1 DFQATT, CDR2 SNEGSKA (reference sequence). The CDR3 is 12 residues long. The V and J ends lost 3 bases and 4 bases respectively, with 10 bases between them. CDR3 nucleotide sequence: TGCAGTGCTAGGGGGACGGAATACGAGCAGTACGTC. Amino acid sequence: CSARGTEYEQYV.

V usage is TRBV7-2 and J usage is TRBJ2-5; D tentatively fits TRBD1 or TRBD2 (6 bases each). V lost 4 bases, J lost 4 bases, and 16 bases lay in between. The CDR3 length is 15 residues. The germline gives CDR1 SGHTA, CDR2 FQGNSA. The CDR3 nucleotides read TGTGCCAGCAGCTCCCCGGGGGCGCTCAGAGAGACCCAGTACTTC. Protein: CASSSPGALRETQYF.

This clonotype was recorded a few times. The chain links TRBV15 to TRBJ1-2, with a possible D match to TRBD1 (6 bases). The germline V gene encodes CDR1 LNHNV and CDR2 YYDKDF (reference sequence). Trimming pared 2 bases from V and 8 bases from J, leaving 12 bases between. The CDR3 runs to 13 residues. CDR3: CATSRSDRRGYTF. Written as DNA, the CDR3 is TGTGCCACCAGCAGATCAGACAGGCGGGGCTACACCTTC.

This chain joins TRBV7-3 and TRBJ2-2, with D unclear. This CDR3 is 12 amino acids long. Looked up from germline, CDR1 is SGHTA and CDR2 is FQGTGA. With 4 bases removed from V and 13 bases from J, the gap between germline ends came to 13 bases. CDR3 protein: CASSSNPRRLFF. The CDR3 nucleotides are TGTGCCAGCAGCTCTAATCCACGGCGGCTGTTTTTT.

This clonotype showed up just once. This chain connects TRBV2 to TRBJ2-1; D possibly corresponds to TRBD2 (6 bases). V was trimmed by 5 bases and J by 2 bases, leaving 13 bases between them. Germline values: CDR1 SNHLY, CDR2 FYNNEI. The CDR3 sequence is 15 residues long. The CDR3 sequence is CASSPRGTTYNEQFF. The CDR3 nucleotides are TGTGCCAGCAGTCCTCGGGGGACCACCTACAATGAGCAGTTCTTC.

The chain recombines TRBV6-5 with TRBJ1-2; D unclear. V was clipped by 4 bases and J by 8 bases, with 11 bases between them. The CDR3 length is 12 residues. From germline, CDR1 is MNHEY and CDR2 SVGAGI. This chain's CDR3 is CASSSRVFGYTF. The CDR3 nucleotides read TGTGCCAGCAGTTCTAGGGTATTCGGCTACACCTTC.